Below are 20 T cell receptor beta chains sequenced from a single sample in a study of shared clonotypes between healthy human individuals (dated by TCRdb to the early 2020s). The library was produced with the immunoSEQ multiplex PCR assay. The table was pulled from immuneACCESS by TCRdb, which kept in-frame rearrangements only. Such tables lose some clones; where checked, under half of the loss comes from unresolved V genes, and the rest has no known cause. The sample table records 2 million to 2.5 million clones; 85% to 95% of these occur just once. The top ten hold around 0.38% of the sample. The sample consisted of naive CD4+ T cells from PBMCs. Reading the label with the study, this specimen's cell subset or site is: CD45RA+ positively selected. These receptor sequences come from a man between 18 and 35 years old in good health. Some clones in this sample may be carry-over from other donors' samples.

As DNA, the CDR3 is TGTGCCACCCGCGGCGAGCAGTACTTC. This codes for CATRGEQYF. The rearrangement joins TRBV6-5 to TRBJ2-7; D not certain. Trimming cost V 10 bases and J 6 bases, with 7 bases left between them. Germline loops: CDR1 MNHEY, CDR2 SVGAGI. This CDR3 is built from 9 residues.

This clone was seen a few times. V usage is TRBV27 and J usage is TRBJ1-2, with a possible D match to TRBD1 (6 bases). V lost 5 bases to trimming and J lost 11 bases, with 15 bases between them. Germline-derived CDR1 and CDR2 are MNHEY and SMNVEV (reference sequence). The CDR3 loop spans 12 amino acids. CDR3 amino acids: CASSGRDTRYTF. The CDR3 DNA follows: TGTGCCAGCAGTGGCCGGGACACCCGTTACACCTTC.

The chain couples TRBV7-9 to TRBJ2-1, with 11 nucleotides matching TRBD2. From germline, CDR1 is SEHNR and CDR2 FQNEAQ (reference sequence). Trimming cost V 3 bases and J 8 bases; bases outside gene matches: 9. The CDR3 has 16 amino acids. The CDR3 DNA is TGTGCCAGCAGCTTCCTAACTAGCGGGAGACCCCATGAGCAGTTCTTC. Its translation: CASSFLTSGRPHEQFF.

This chain joins TRBV9 and TRBJ2-6, with D unresolved. With 4 bases removed from V and 1 base from J, the gap between germline ends came to 9 bases. CDR1 SGDLS and CDR2 YYNGEE come from the germline V gene. This CDR3 region has 15 residues. The CDR3 DNA is TGTGCCAGCAGCCCAGTGGGGTCTGGGGCCAACGTCCTGACTTTC. Protein sequence: CASSPVGSGANVLTF. The full variable domain, completed using reference TRBV9 and TRBJ2-6, is DSGVTQTPKHLITATGQRVTLRCSPRSGDLSVYWYQQSLDQGLQFLIQYYNGEERAKGNILERFSAQQFPDLHSELNLSSLELGDSALYFCASSPVGSGANVLTFGAGSRLTVL.

This clone has a single count. The V and J genes are TRBV28 and TRBJ1-2; the match to TRBD1 covers 7 bases. The V and J ends lost 6 bases and 2 bases, in that order; junction bases with no gene match: 6. Germline V gene data show CDR1 as MDHEN and CDR2 as SYDVKM. CDR3 length: 14 residues. Written as DNA, the CDR3 is TGTGCCAGCAGAGATCCACAGGGGAACTATGGCTACACCTTC. Translating it yields CASRDPQGNYGYTF.

This chain connects TRBV4-1 to TRBJ2-4; D remains ambiguous. CDR3 size: 18 residues. Germline assignment: CDR1 MGHRA and CDR2 YSYEKL. The V and J ends lost 4 bases and 3 bases respectively, with 22 bases between them. The CDR3, as DNA: TGCGCCAGCAGCCCACACTGGAGCCCGCAGCCAGGCAAAAACATTCAGTACTTC. This codes for CASSPHWSPQPGKNIQYF.

The chain uses TRBV7-2 and TRBJ2-3; 8 nucleotides agree with TRBD2. After removal of 5 bases from V and 1 base from J, the junction contained 8 bases not matched to a gene. Germline V CDR1 and CDR2: SGHTA, FQGNSA. The CDR3 is made up of 16 amino acids. Written as DNA, the CDR3 is TGTGCCAGCAGCCGTCGGGCGGGAGGTGGCACAGATACGCAGTATTTT. It yields the protein CASSRRAGGGTDTQYF.

DNA for the CDR3: TGTGCCAGCAGCCGGAAGCCGGGGACCCTGAACACTGAAGCTTTCTTT. Translating gives CASSRKPGTLNTEAFF. The rearrangement uses TRBV7-3 and TRBJ1-1; possible D gene TRBD1, 5 bases. The CDR3 length is 16 residues. Trimming took 5 bases from V and 0 from J, leaving 16 bases between them. Germline loops: CDR1 SGHTA, CDR2 FQGTGA. Complete variable domain (other parts from reference TRBV7-3 and TRBJ1-1): GAGVSQTPSNKVTEKGKYVELRCDPISGHTALYWYRQSLGQGPEFLIYFQGTGAADDSGLPNDRFFAVRPEGSVSTLKIQRTERGDSAVYLCASSRKPGTLNTEAFFGQGTRLTVV.

The chain combines TRBV5-4 with TRBJ1-3; D remains ambiguous. The CDR3 is 15 residues long. The V end lost 0 bases, the J end lost 4 bases, and 11 bases lay between the germline ends. The germline V gene has CDR1 SGHNT and CDR2 YYREEE (reference sequence). The chain's CDR3 is CASSLGYGRGNTIYF. The CDR3, as DNA: TGTGCCAGCAGCTTGGGCTACGGCAGGGGAAACACCATATATTTT.

Points on this clone: An end of the junction differs from the germline gene, which may be a read error. The V and J genes are TRBV6-6 and TRBJ1-4; 7 nucleotides align to TRBD1. CDR1 MNHNY and CDR2 SVGAGI come from the germline V gene (reference sequence). CDR3 length: 15 amino acids. CDR3 sequence reads: CAGRYPGQKGEKLFF. The CDR3 nucleotides read TGTGCCGGCAGATATCCGGGACAGAAAGGTGAAAAACTGTTTTTT.

The rearrangement links TRBV18 to TRBJ1-3, with 7 bases fitting TRBD1. This CDR3 has 19 amino acids. With V trimmed by 4 bases and J by 0 bases, 15 bases remained unmatched. Per the germline V gene, CDR1 is KGHSH and CDR2 is LQKENI. Here the CDR3 reads CASSLQGDGTLYSGNTIYF. The CDR3 bases are TGTGCCAGCTCACTTCAGGGGGACGGAACCCTTTACTCTGGAAACACCATATATTTT.

V and J are TRBV7-3 and TRBJ2-3; D perhaps matches TRBD2 (5 bases). The CDR3 has 14 amino acids. Germline values: CDR1 SGHTA, CDR2 FQGTGA. Between the trimmed V and J ends, which lost 1 base and 8 bases, there was a span of 13 bases. Here the CDR3 reads CASSLSGEEGTQYF. DNA for the CDR3: TGTGCCAGCAGCTTAAGTGGAGAAGAGGGTACGCAGTATTTT. The variable domain in full, with the rest retrieved from reference TRBV7-3 and TRBJ2-3, is GAGVSQTPSNKVTEKGKYVELRCDPISGHTALYWYRQSLGQGPEFLIYFQGTGAADDSGLPNDRFFAVRPEGSVSTLKIQRTERGDSAVYLCASSLSGEEGTQYFGPGTRLTVL.

The chain has TRBV5-4 and TRBJ2-1; D is unresolved. Trimming left V 7 bases short and J 8 bases short, with 16 bases between. Per germline, CDR1 SGHNT and CDR2 YYREEE (reference sequence). The CDR3 is made up of 13 amino acids. The CDR3 coding sequence is TGTGCCAGCCGACCCAAAGCTAGGGATGAGCAGTTCTTC. It codes for CASRPKARDEQFF.

In DNA, the CDR3 is TGTGCTAGTGGTTTGGTACTATCAGACGGACCCTACGAGCAGTACTTC. Translation: CASGLVLSDGPYEQYF. The chain carries TRBV12-5 and TRBJ2-7, with D hard to call. The V end was cut by 0 bases, the J end by 2 bases, with 14 bases between. CDR1 is LGHNT, CDR2 FRNRAP, per germline. There are 16 residues in the CDR3.

The chain uses TRBV29-1 and TRBJ2-3, with D unresolved. Germline-derived CDR1 and CDR2 are SQVTM and ANQGSEA. V lost 3 bases, J lost 7 bases, and 14 bases lay in between. CDR3 length equals 13 residues. CDR3 residues: CSVESPFAYTQYF. CDR3 DNA sequence: TGCAGCGTTGAGTCTCCGTTCGCATATACGCAGTATTTT.

V and J are TRBV30 and TRBJ1-2; the match to TRBD1 covers 11 bases. V was pared by 3 bases and J by 4 bases, with 7 bases of the junction left unmatched. Germline V lookup: CDR1 GTSNPN, CDR2 SVGIG (reference sequence). The CDR3 length is 15 residues. The CDR3 here is CAWRGGTGGLYGYTF. The CDR3 region has the DNA TGTGCCTGGAGGGGAGGGACAGGGGGTCTCTATGGCTACACCTTC. The entire variable domain, with the rest obtained from reference TRBV30 and TRBJ1-2, is as follows: SQTIHQWPATLVQPVGSPLSLECTVEGTSNPNLYWYRQAAGRGLQLLFYSVGIGQISSEVPQNLSASRPQDRQFILSSKKLLLSDSGFYLCAWRGGTGGLYGYTFGSGTRLTVV.

The CDR3 coding sequence is TGTGCCAGCAGGGGGGGGTCTTCTGGAAACACCATATATTTT. Amino acids: CASRGGSSGNTIYF. The V and J genes are TRBV11-2 and TRBJ1-3; a possible D gene is TRBD1 (5 bases). Per germline, CDR1 SGHAT and CDR2 FQNNGV. The V end lost 6 bases, the J end lost 1 base, and 10 bases lay between the germline ends. The CDR3 runs to 14 residues.

V and J are TRBV5-6 and TRBJ1-2; D remains unclear. Trimming removed 0 bases at V and 0 bases at J, with 6 bases between. The CDR3 consists of 14 residues. The V gene's germline CDR1 is SGHDT and CDR2 YYEEEE. The DNA of the CDR3 is TGTGCCAGCAGCTTGGGGCGTTCTAACTATGGCTACACCTTC. Its protein product is CASSLGRSNYGYTF.

Concerning this clone itself: The sample carries other DNA sequences with the same CDR3. CDR3 protein: CASSLGQVLYEQYF. CDR3 sequence (DNA): TGTGCCAGCAGTTTAGGGCAGGTTCTCTACGAGCAGTACTTC. The chain combines TRBV28 with TRBJ2-7, with unresolved D. Germline V gives CDR1 MDHEN, CDR2 SYDVKM. CDR3 length: 14 amino acids. Trimming removed 2 bases at V and 3 bases at J, with 11 bases between.

The chain uses TRBV27 and TRBJ2-5; no definite D call. The CDR3 is 15 residues long. Trimming pared 2 bases from V and 5 bases from J, leaving 15 bases between. CDR1 is MNHEY, CDR2 SMNVEV, per germline (reference sequence). This CDR3 is CASSLGWEGRETQYF. CDR3 sequence (DNA): TGTGCCAGCAGTTTAGGGTGGGAAGGAAGGGAGACCCAGTACTTC.